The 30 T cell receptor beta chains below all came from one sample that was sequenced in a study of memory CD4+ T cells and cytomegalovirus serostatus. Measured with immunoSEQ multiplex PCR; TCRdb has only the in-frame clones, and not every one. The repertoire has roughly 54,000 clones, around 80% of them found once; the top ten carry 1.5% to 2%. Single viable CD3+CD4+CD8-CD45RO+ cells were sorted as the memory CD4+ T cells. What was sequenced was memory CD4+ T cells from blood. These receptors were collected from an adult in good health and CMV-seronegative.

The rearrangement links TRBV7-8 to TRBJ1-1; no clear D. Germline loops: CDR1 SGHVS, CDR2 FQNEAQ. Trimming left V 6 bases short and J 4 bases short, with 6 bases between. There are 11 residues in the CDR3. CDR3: CASSRVTEAFF. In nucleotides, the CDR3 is TGTGCCAGCAGTAGAGTCACTGAAGCTTTCTTT.

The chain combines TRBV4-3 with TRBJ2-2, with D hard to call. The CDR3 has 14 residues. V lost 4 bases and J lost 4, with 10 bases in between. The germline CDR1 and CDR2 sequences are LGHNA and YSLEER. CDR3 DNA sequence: TGCGCCAGCAGCCGAGTTTCCCGCACCGGGGAGCTGTTTTTT. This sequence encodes CASSRVSRTGELFF.

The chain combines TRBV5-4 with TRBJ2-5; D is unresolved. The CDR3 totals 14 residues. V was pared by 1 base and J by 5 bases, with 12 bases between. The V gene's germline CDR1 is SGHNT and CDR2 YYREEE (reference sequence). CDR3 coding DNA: TGTGCCAGCAGCTTGCGGGCCCTCGAGGAGACCCAGTACTTC. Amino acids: CASSLRALEETQYF.

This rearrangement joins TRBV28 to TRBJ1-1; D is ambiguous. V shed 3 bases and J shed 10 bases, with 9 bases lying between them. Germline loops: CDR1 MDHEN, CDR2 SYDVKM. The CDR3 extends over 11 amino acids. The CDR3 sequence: CASSFPLGAFF. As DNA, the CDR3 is TGTGCCAGCAGTTTCCCCTTGGGAGCTTTCTTT.

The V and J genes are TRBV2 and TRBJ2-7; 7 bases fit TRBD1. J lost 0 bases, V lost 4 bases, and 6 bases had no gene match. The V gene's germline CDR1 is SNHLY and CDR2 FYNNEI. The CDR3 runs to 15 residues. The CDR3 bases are TGTGCCAGCAGTGGAATGGACAGGTCCTCCTACGAGCAGTACTTC. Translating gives CASSGMDRSSYEQYF.

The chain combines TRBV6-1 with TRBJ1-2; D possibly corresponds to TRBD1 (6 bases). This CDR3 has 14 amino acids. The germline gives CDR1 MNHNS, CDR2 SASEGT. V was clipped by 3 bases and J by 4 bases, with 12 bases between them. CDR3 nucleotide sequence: TGTGCCAGCAGTGAGGGACACTCCCTCTATGGCTACACCTTC. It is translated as CASSEGHSLYGYTF.

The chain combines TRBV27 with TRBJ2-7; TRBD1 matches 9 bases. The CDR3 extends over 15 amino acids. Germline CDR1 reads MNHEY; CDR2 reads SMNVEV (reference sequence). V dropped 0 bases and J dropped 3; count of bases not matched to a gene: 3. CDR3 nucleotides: TGTGCCAGCAGTTTATCTGGACAGGGGTACTACGAGCAGTACTTC. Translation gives CASSLSGQGYYEQYF.

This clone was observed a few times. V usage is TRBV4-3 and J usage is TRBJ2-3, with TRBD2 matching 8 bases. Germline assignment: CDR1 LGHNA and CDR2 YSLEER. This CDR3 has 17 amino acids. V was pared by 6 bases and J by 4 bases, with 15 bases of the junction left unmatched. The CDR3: CASSLSSGLVGADTQYF. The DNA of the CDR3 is TGCGCCAGCAGTCTCTCATCGGGACTAGTCGGGGCAGATACGCAGTATTTT.

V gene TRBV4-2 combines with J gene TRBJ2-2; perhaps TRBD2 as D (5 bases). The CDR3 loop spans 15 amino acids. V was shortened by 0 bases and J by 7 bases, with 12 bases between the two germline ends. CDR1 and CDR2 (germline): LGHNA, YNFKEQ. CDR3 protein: CASSQDPVGDGELFF. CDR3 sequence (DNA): TGTGCCAGCAGCCAAGACCCAGTGGGAGACGGGGAGCTGTTTTTT.

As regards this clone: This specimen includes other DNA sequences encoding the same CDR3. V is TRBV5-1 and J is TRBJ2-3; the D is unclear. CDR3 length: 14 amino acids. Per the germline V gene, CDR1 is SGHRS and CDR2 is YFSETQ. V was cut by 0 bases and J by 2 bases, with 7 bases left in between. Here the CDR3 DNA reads TGCGCCAGCAGCTTGGTGGGCGTCACAGATACGCAGTATTTT. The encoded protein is CASSLVGVTDTQYF.

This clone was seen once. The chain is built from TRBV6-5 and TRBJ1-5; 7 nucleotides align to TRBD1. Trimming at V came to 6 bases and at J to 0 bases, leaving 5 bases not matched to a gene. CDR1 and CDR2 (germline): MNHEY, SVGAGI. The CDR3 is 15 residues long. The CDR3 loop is CASRSGGYSNQPQHF. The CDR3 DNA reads TGTGCCAGCAGGTCAGGGGGGTATAGCAATCAGCCCCAGCATTTT.

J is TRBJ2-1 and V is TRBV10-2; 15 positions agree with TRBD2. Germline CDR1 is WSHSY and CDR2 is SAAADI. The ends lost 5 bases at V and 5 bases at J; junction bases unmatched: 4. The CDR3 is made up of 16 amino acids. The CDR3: CASSRGLAGGDNEQFF. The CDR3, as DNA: TGCGCCAGCAGTCGCGGACTAGCGGGGGGGGACAATGAGCAGTTCTTC.

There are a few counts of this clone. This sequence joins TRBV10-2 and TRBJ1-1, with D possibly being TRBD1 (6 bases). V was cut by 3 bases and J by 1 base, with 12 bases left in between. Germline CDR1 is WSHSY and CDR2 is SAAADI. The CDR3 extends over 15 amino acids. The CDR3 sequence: CASSDTGLPNTEAFF. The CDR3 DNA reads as TGCGCCAGCAGTGACACAGGGTTGCCGAACACTGAAGCTTTCTTT.

The CDR3 reads CASSQHTGISGEAFF. For the CDR3, the DNA is TGTGCCAGCAGCCAACATACAGGGATCTCTGGTGAAGCTTTCTTT. V and J are TRBV14 and TRBJ1-1, with D tentatively TRBD1 (6 bases). Trimming took 2 bases from V and 7 from J, leaving 17 bases between them. The germline CDR1 and CDR2 sequences are SGHDN and FVKESK. CDR3 length: 15 residues.

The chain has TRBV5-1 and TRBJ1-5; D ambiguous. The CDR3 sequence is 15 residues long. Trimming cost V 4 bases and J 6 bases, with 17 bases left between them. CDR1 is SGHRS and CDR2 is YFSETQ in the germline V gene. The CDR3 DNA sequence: TGCGCCAGCAGCCCGGACTCACCGGTACTTCAGCCCCAGCATTTT. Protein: CASSPDSPVLQPQHF.

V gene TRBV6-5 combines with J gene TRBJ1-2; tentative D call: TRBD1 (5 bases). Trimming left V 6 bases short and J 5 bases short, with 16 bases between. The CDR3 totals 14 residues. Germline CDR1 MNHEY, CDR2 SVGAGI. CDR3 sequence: CASSGARAQYGYTF. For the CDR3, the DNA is TGTGCCAGCAGCGGGGCGAGGGCGCAGTATGGCTACACCTTC.

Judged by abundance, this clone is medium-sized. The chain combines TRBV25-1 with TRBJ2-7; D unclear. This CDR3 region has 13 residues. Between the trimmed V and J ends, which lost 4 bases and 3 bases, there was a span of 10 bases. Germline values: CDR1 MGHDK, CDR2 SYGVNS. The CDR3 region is CASSGDLGYEQYF. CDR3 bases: TGTGCCAGCAGTGGTGACCTGGGCTACGAGCAGTACTTC.

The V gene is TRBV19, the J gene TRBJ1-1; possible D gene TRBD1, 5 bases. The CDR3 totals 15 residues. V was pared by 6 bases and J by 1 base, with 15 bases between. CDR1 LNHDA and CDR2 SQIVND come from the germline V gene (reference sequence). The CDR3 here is CASRTLRQQNTEAFF. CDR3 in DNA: TGTGCCAGTAGGACCCTCCGACAGCAGAACACTGAAGCTTTCTTT.

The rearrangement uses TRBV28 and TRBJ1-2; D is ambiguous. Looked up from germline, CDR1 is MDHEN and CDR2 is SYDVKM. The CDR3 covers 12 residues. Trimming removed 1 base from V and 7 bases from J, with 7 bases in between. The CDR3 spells CASSLLPSGYTF. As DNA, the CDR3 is TGTGCCAGCAGTTTATTGCCCAGTGGCTACACCTTC.

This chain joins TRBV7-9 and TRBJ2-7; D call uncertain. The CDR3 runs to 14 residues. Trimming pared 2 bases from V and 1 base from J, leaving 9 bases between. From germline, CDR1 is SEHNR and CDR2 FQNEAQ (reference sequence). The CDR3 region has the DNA TGTGCCAGCAGCTTATTCGGCGTTTCCTACGAGCAGTACTTC. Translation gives CASSLFGVSYEQYF.

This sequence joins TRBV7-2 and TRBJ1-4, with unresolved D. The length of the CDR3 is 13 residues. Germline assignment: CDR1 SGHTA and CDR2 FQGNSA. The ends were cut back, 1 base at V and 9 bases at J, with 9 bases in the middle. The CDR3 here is CASSLEKGKKLFF. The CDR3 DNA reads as TGTGCCAGCAGCTTAGAGAAAGGGAAAAAACTGTTTTTT.

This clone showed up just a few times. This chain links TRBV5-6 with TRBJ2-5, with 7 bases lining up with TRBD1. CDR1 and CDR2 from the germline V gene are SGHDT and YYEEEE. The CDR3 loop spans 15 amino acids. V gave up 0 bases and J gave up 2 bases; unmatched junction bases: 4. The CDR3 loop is CASSLAGRGQETQYF. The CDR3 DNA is TGTGCCAGCAGCTTGGCCGGCAGGGGGCAAGAGACCCAGTACTTC. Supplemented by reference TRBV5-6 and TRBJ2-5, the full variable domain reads DAGVTQSPTHLIKTRGQQVTLRCSPKSGHDTVSWYQQALGQGPQFIFQYYEEEERQRGNFPDRFSGHQFPNYSSELNVNALLLGDSALYLCASSLAGRGQETQYFGPGTRLLVL.

DNA for the CDR3: TGTGCCAGCAGCTTAGATCCGACAGCTCCTCAGCCCCAGCATTTT. Amino acid sequence: CASSLDPTAPQPQHF. V is TRBV7-2 and J is TRBJ1-5; D possibly corresponds to TRBD1 (5 bases). CDR1 is SGHTA and CDR2 is FQGNSA in the germline V gene. V was pared by 1 base and J by 6 bases, with 13 bases between. The CDR3 is made up of 15 amino acids.

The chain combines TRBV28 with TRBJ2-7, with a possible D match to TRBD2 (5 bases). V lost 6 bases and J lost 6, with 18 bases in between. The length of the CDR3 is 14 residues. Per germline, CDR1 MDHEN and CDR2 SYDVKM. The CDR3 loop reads CASRAPGSPGEQYF. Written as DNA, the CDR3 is TGTGCCAGCAGGGCACCGGGATCACCAGGCGAGCAGTACTTC.

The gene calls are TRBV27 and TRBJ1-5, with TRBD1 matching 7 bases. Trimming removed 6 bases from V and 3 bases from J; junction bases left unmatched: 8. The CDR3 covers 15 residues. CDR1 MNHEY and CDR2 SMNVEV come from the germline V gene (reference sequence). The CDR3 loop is CASRRTGAVNQPQHF. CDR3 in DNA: TGTGCCAGCAGACGAACAGGGGCGGTCAATCAGCCCCAGCATTTT.

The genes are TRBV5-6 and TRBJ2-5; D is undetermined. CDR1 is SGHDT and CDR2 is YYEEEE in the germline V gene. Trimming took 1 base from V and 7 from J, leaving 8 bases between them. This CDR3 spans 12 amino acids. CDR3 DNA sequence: TGTGCCAGCAGCTTGAAATTTGGGACCCAGTACTTC. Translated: CASSLKFGTQYF.

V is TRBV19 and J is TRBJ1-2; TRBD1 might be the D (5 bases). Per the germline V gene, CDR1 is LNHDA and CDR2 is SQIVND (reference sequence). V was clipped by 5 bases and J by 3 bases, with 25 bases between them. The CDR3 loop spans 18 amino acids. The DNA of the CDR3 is TGTGCCAGTAGTCCCGAACGGGTCGGTACGAGGGGCTACTATGGCTACACCTTC. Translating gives CASSPERVGTRGYYGYTF.

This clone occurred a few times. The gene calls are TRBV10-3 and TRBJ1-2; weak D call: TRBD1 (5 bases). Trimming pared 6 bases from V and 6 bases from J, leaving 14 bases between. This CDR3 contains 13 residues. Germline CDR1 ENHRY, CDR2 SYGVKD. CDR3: CAISYDSGDGYTF. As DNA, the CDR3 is TGTGCCATCAGCTACGACAGCGGAGATGGCTACACCTTC.

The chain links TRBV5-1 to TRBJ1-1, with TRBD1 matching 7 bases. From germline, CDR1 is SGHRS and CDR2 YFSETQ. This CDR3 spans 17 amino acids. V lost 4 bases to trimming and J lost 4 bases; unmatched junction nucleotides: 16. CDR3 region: CASSPGQDPNRVTEAFF. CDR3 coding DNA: TGCGCCAGCAGCCCCGGACAGGACCCAAATCGAGTCACTGAAGCTTTCTTT.

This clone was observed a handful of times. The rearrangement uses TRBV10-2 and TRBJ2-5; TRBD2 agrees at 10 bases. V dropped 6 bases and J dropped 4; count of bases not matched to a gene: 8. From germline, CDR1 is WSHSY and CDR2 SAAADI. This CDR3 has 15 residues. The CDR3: CASRRAGGPGETQYF. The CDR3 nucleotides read TGCGCCAGCAGACGAGCGGGAGGGCCAGGAGAGACCCAGTACTTC.